These T cell receptor beta chains were read from a single sample in a study of Graves' ophthalmopathy and Graves' hyperthyroidism. TCRdb re-called the multiplex PCR reads through MiXCR, storing one row per CDR3 protein. The data contain hundreds of thousands of distinct CDR3 sequences, 22% of them seen just once; the ten biggest clones take up roughly 7.4%. Material: peripheral blood. Receptor source: a woman between 18 and 29 years old with stable Graves' hyperthyroidism. Some clones in this sample may be carry-over from other donors' samples. The CDR3 runs from the conserved cysteine through the conserved F or W. The D gene is left open where the match is weak. Expanded clones get a size class; other rows say once, few or many, or leave the size out.

CDR3aa | CDR3nt | d_gene | j_gene | abundance | v_gene
CSARGSSGSPWDSETQYF | TGCAGTGCTAGAGGGAGTAGCGGGAGCCCATGGGACTCGGAGACCCAGTACTTC | TRBD2 | TRBJ2-5 | NA | TRBV20-1
CSAGGTNQPQHF | TGCAGTGCTGGAGGGACCAATCAGCCCCAGCATTTT | NA | TRBJ1-5 | many | TRBV20-1
CASNVTGGNTEAFF | TGTGCCAGCAACGTCACCGGGGGAAACACTGAAGCTTTCTTT | NA | TRBJ1-1 | many | TRBV7-3
CAISDGWGLNSPLHF | TGTGCCATCAGTGACGGCTGGGGCTTGAATTCACCCCTCCACTTT | NA | TRBJ1-6 | NA | TRBV10-3
CSVPQGSSHEQYF | TGCAGCGTTCCACAGGGGAGTTCCCACGAGCAGTACTTC | TRBD1 | TRBJ2-7 | NA | TRBV29-1
CASSRGQDSYEQYF | TGTGCCAGCTCACGGGGACAGGATTCCTACGAGCAGTACTTC | TRBD1 | TRBJ2-7 | NA | TRBV18
CASSLLLGYTF | TGTGCCAGCAGTTTGCTATTGGGATACACCTTC | NA | TRBJ1-2 | many | TRBV6-5
CASSPQQNQPQHF | TGTGCCAGCAGTCCCCAGCAAAATCAGCCCCAGCATTTT | NA | TRBJ1-5 | NA | TRBV28
CASRDKNTGELFF | TGTGCCAGCAGGGATAAGAACACCGGGGAGCTGTTTTTT | NA | TRBJ2-2 | NA | TRBV6-1
CAWSVGDGLSSYEQYF | TGTGCCTGGAGTGTAGGGGACGGATTGAGCTCCTACGAGCAGTACTTC | NA | TRBJ2-7 | few | TRBV30
CASERRGNTIYF | TGTGCCAGCGAAAGGCGCGGAAACACCATATATTTT | NA | TRBJ1-3 | many | TRBV6-4
CAISDSGGTAQETQYF | TGTGCCATCAGTGATTCTGGTGGGACGGCACAAGAGACCCAGTACTTC | NA | TRBJ2-5 | many | TRBV10-3
CASSLALSGGTYEQYF | TGTGCCAGCAGCTTGGCCTTAAGCGGGGGAACCTACGAGCAGTACTTC | TRBD2 | TRBJ2-7 | NA | TRBV5-5
CASSRGGAYTEAFF | TGTGCCAGTAGTCGGGGCGGTGCCTACACTGAAGCTTTCTTT | NA | TRBJ1-1 | NA | TRBV19
CSVKGVQGSGANVLTF | TGCAGTGTTAAGGGAGTTCAAGGCTCTGGGGCCAACGTCCTGACTTTC | NA | TRBJ2-6 | many | TRBV20-1
CSARGQGGPLHF | TGCAGTGCTAGAGGGCAGGGTGGACCCCTCCACTTT | NA | TRBJ1-6 | few | TRBV20-1
CASITSARNTEAFF | TGTGCCAGCATAACGTCGGCGCGAAACACTGAAGCTTTCTTT | NA | TRBJ1-1 | NA | TRBV2
CSAYLAGGETQYF | TGCAGTGCTTATCTAGCGGGGGGAGAGACCCAGTACTTC | TRBD2 | TRBJ2-5 | NA | TRBV20-1
CASSLGGGMAEAFF | TGTGCCAGCAGCTTAGGGGGCGGTATGGCTGAAGCTTTCTTT | NA | TRBJ1-1 | NA | TRBV7-8
CATSDLKDKELFF | TGTGCCACCAGTGATTTAAAGGACAAGGAGCTGTTTTTT | NA | TRBJ2-2 | few | TRBV24-1
CASSSSGGLYGYTF | TGCGCCAGCAGCTCATCGGGGGGGCTCTATGGCTACACCTTC | NA | TRBJ1-2 | NA | TRBV5-1
CASSPQATTNYGYTF | TGTGCCAGCAGTCCCCAGGCTACGACTAACTATGGCTACACCTTC | NA | TRBJ1-2 | NA | TRBV28